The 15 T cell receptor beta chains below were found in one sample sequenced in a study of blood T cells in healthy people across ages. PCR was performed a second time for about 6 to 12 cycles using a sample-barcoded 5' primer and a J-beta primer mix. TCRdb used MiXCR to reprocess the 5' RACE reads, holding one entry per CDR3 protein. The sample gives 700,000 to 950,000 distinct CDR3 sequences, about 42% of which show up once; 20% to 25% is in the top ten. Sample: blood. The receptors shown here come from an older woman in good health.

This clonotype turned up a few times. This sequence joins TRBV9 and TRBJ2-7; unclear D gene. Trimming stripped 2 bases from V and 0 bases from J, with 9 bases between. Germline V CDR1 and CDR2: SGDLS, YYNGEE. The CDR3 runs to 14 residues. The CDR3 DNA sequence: TGTGCCAGCAGCGTTCGGGTGGACTCCTACGAGCAGTACTTC. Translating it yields CASSVRVDSYEQYF.

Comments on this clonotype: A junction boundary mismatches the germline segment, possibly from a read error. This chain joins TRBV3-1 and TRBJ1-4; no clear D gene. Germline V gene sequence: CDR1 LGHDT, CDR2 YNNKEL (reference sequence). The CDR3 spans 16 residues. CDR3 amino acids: CASSHAVDRFNEKLFF. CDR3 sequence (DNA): TGTGCCAGCAGCCATGCGGTTGACCGTTTTAATGAAAAACTATTTTTT.

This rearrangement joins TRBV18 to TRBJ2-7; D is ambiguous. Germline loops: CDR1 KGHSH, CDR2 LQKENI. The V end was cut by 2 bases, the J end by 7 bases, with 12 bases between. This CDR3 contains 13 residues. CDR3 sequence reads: CASSPTKKVEQYF. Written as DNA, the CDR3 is TGTGCCAGCTCACCAACAAAGAAGGTTGAGCAGTACTTC.

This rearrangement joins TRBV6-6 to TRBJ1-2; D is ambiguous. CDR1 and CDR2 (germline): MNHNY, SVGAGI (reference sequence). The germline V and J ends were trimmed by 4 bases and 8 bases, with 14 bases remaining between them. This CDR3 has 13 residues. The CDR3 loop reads CASSLKTSAGYTF. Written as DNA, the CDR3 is TGTGCCAGCAGTTTAAAAACCTCTGCGGGCTACACCTTC.

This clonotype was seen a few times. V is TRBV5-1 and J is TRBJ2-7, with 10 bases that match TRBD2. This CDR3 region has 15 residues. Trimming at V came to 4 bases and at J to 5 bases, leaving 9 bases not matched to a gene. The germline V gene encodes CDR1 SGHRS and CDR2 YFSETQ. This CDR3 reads CASSQLPSGRNEQYF. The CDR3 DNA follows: TGCGCCAGCAGCCAACTCCCTAGCGGGAGAAACGAGCAGTACTTC.

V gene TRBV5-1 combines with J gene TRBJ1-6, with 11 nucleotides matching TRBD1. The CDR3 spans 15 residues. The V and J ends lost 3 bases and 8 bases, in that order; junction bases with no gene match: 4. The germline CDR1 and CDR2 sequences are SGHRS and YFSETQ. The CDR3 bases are TGCGCCAGCAGCTCCGGACAGGGGGCCTATTCACCCCTCCACTTT. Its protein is CASSSGQGAYSPLHF.

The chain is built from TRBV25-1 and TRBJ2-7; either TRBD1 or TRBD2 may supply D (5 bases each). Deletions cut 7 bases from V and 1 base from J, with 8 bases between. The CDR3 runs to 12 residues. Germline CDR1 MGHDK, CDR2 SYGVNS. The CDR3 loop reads CASKEGSYEQYF. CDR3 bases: TGTGCCAGCAAAGAGGGGTCCTACGAGCAGTACTTC.

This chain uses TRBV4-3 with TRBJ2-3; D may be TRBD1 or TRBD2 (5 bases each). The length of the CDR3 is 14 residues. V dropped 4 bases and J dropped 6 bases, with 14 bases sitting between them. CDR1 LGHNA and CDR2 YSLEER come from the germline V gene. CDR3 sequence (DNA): TGCGCCAGCAGCCGAGACTCAGGGACGGATACGCAGTATTTT. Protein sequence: CASSRDSGTDTQYF.

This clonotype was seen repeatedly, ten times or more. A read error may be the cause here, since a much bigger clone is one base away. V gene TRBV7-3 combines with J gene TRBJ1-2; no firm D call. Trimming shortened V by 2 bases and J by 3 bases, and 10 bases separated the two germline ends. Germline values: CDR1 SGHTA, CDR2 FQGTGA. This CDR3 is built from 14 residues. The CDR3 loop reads CASSLRWGYYGYTF. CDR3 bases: TGTGCCAGCAGCTTACGTTGGGGATACTATGGCTACACCTTC.

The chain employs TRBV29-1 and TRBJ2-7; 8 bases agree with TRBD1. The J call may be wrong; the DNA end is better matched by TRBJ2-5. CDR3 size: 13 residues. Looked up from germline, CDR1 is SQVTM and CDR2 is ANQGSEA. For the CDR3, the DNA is TGCAGCGCTGCGGCAGGGGGCATCGAGACCCAGTACTTC. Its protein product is CSAAAGGIETQYF.

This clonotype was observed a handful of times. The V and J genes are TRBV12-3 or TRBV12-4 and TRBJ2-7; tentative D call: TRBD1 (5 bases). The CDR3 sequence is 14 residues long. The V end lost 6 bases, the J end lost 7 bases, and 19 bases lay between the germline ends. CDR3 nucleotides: TGTGCCAGCAGCCCACCCGGCAACAGGTATGAGCAGTACTTC. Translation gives CASSPPGNRYEQYF.

The CDR3 sequence: CSARGLGTRGDTQYF. As DNA, the CDR3 is TGCAGTGCTAGAGGGCTAGGGACTAGGGGGGATACGCAGTATTTT. V and J are TRBV20-1 and TRBJ2-3; 8 nucleotides line up with TRBD2. The CDR3 totals 15 residues. V was pared by 1 base and J by 6 bases, with 9 bases of the junction left unmatched. Germline V gene lookup returns CDR1 DFQATT and CDR2 SNEGSKA (reference sequence).

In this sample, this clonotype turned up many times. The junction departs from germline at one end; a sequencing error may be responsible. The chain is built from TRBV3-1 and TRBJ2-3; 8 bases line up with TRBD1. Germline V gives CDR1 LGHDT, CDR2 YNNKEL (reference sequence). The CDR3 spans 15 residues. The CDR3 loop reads CASSQISGGTHTQYF. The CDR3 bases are TGTGCCAGCAGCCAAATATCAGGGGGCACACATACGCAGTATTTT.

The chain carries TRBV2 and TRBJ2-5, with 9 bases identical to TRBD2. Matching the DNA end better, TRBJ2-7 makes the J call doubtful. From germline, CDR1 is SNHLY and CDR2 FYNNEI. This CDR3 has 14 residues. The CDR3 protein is CASSESQREAEQYF. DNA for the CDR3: TGTGCCAGCAGTGAGTCCCAGCGGGAGGCCGAGCAGTACTTC.

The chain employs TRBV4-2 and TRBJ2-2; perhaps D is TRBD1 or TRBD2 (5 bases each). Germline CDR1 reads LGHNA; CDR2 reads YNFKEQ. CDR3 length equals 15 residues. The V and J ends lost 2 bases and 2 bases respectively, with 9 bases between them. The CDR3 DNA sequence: TGTGCCAGCAGCCAATGGGACGGCAACACCGGGGAGCTGTTTTTT. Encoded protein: CASSQWDGNTGELFF.